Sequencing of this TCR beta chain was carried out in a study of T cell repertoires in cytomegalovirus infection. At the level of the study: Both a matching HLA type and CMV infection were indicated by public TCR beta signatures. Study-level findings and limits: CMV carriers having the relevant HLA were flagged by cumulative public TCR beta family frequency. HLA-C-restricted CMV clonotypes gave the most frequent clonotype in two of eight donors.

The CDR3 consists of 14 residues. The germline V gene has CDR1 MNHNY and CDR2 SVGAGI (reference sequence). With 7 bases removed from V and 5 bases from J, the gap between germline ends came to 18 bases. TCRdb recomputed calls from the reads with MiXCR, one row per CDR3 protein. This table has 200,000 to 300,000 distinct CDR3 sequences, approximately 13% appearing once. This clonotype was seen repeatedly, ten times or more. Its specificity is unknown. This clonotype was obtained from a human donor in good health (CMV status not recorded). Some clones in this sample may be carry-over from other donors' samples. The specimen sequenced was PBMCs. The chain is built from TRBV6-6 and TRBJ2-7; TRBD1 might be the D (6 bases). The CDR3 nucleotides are TGTGCCAGCAACTCAAGGACAGCTCTCAACGAGCAGTACTTC. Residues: CASNSRTALNEQYF.